Below are 16 T cell receptor beta chains sequenced from a single sample in a study of monozygotic twins with cystic fibrosis. The repertoire was sequenced with immunoSEQ multiplex PCR; TCRdb's copy has only in-frame clones and lacks some. The table has fewer than 20,000 clones, roughly nine tenths seen once. The sequenced sample was blood. Receptors originate from a girl aged 2-10 years with cystic fibrosis.

This sequence joins TRBV11-2 and TRBJ2-7; no clear D gene. The V and J ends lost 6 bases and 2 bases respectively, with 17 bases between them. The CDR3 is made up of 15 amino acids. Germline CDR1 is SGHAT and CDR2 is FQNNGV. CDR3 region: CASRQTNGEPYEQYF. CDR3 coding DNA: TGTGCCAGCAGGCAGACCAACGGTGAGCCCTACGAGCAGTACTTC.

The chain is built from TRBV11-2 and TRBJ2-7, with 8 bases lining up with TRBD2. There are 15 residues in the CDR3. The trim removed 4 bases at V and 4 bases at J, leaving 9 bases unmatched. Per the germline V gene, CDR1 is SGHAT and CDR2 is FQNNGV. The CDR3, as DNA: TGTGCCAGCAGCTCCCAAGCGGGAGAGGGGTACGAGCAGTACTTC. It encodes CASSSQAGEGYEQYF.

The chain joins TRBV4-2 to TRBJ2-5, with 8 bases aligning to TRBD2. CDR1 and CDR2 (germline): LGHNA, YNFKEQ. The V gene end was trimmed by 4 bases and the J gene end by 4 bases; junction bases not matched to a gene: 8. CDR3 length: 15 residues. CDR3 sequence (DNA): TGTGCCAGCAGCCCAAGCCGGGCGGGGGGAGAGACCCAGTACTTC. Its translation is CASSPSRAGGETQYF.

V usage is TRBV10-3 and J usage is TRBJ1-2; D is unresolved. In germline, CDR1 is ENHRY, CDR2 SYGVKD. Trimming pared 3 bases from V and 0 bases from J, leaving 17 bases between. CDR3 length equals 17 residues. The CDR3 nucleotides are TGTGCCATCAGTGAAGTATTGGGTCGCACAGCTAACTATGGCTACACCTTC. Translation: CAISEVLGRTANYGYTF.

The chain carries TRBV5-1 and TRBJ2-7, with D possibly matching TRBD2 (6 bases). Germline CDR1 and CDR2: SGHRS and YFSETQ. The CDR3 runs 13 residues. With 0 bases removed from V and 6 bases from J, the gap between germline ends came to 10 bases. This chain's CDR3 is CASSLEGRGEQYF. The DNA of the CDR3 is TGCGCCAGCAGCTTGGAAGGGCGGGGCGAGCAGTACTTC.

The V and J genes are TRBV9 and TRBJ2-5; no definite D call. The germline V gene has CDR1 SGDLS and CDR2 YYNGEE. The CDR3 is made up of 16 amino acids. Trimming took off 0 bases at V and 2 bases at J, with 14 bases between the two ends. The CDR3 DNA reads as TGTGCCAGCAGCGTAGGTATAGTACTGGCACAAGAGACCCAGTACTTC. It codes for CASSVGIVLAQETQYF.

The CDR3 DNA follows: TGTGCCAGCAGTCCAGCAGGGGTGGATACCGGGGAGCTGTTTTTT. This encodes CASSPAGVDTGELFF. This chain connects TRBV5-6 to TRBJ2-2; a weak D match, TRBD1 (6 bases). Germline V gene lookup returns CDR1 SGHDT and CDR2 YYEEEE. The V end was cut by 5 bases, the J end by 5 bases, with 16 bases between. The CDR3 has 15 amino acids.

The rearrangement uses TRBV2 and TRBJ1-5, with D unresolved. The length of the CDR3 is 13 residues. Trimming took 3 bases from V and 6 from J, leaving 9 bases between them. Germline CDR1 SNHLY, CDR2 FYNNEI. The CDR3 nucleotides are TGTGCCAGCAGTGATTCGGTGGGTCAGCCCCAGCATTTT. Amino acids: CASSDSVGQPQHF.

V and J are TRBV19 and TRBJ2-6; 7 bases agree with TRBD1. Germline trimming cut 7 bases from V and 2 bases from J; bases unmatched to any gene: 11. CDR1 is LNHDA and CDR2 is SQIVND in the germline V gene (reference sequence). The CDR3 is 17 residues long. CDR3 bases: TGTGCCAGTACGGACAGGATAGGTTCAACTGGGGCCAACGTCCTGACTTTC. Protein: CASTDRIGSTGANVLTF.

This clone was detected only once. V and J are TRBV7-8 and TRBJ2-1; perhaps TRBD2 as D (6 bases). This CDR3 contains 17 residues. CDR1 and CDR2 from the germline V gene are SGHVS and FQNEAQ. Trimming removed 4 bases from V and 1 base from J, with 17 bases in between. For the CDR3, the DNA is TGTGCCAGCAGCTCAGGGCGGGTCGGGGGTTCCTACAATGAGCAGTTCTTC. Its protein product is CASSSGRVGGSYNEQFF.

The genes are TRBV6-6 and TRBJ1-2; D is uncertain. This CDR3 region has 14 residues. V was trimmed by 2 bases and J by 0 bases, leaving 7 bases between them. Per the germline V gene, CDR1 is MNHNY and CDR2 is SVGAGI (reference sequence). In DNA form, the CDR3 reads TGTGCCAGCAGTTACGGGCGGACTAACTATGGCTACACCTTC. Protein product: CASSYGRTNYGYTF.

This chain links TRBV30 with TRBJ2-7; 7 nucleotides line up with TRBD2. The trim removed 5 bases at V and 8 bases at J, leaving 6 bases unmatched. Germline CDR1 and CDR2: GTSNPN and SVGIG (reference sequence). The CDR3 is made up of 11 amino acids. CDR3 in DNA: TGTGCCTGGGGGGGGGAGGTTCAGCAGTACTTC. Its translation: CAWGGEVQQYF.

The gene calls are TRBV6-5 and TRBJ2-5; 7 positions match TRBD2. The germline gives CDR1 MNHEY, CDR2 SVGAGI. V shed 5 bases and J 2 bases; nucleotides not matched to a gene: 5. This CDR3 comprises 14 residues. The CDR3: CASSERDAQETQYF. CDR3 in DNA: TGTGCCAGCAGTGAGCGGGATGCACAAGAGACCCAGTACTTC.

The rearrangement uses TRBV7-7 and TRBJ2-5; 12 nucleotides align to TRBD2. Germline lookup yields CDR1 SSHAT and CDR2 FNYEAQ (reference sequence). CDR3 length: 15 amino acids. Losses at the gene ends were 5 bases for V and 2 bases for J; bases not matched to a gene: 3. The CDR3 DNA is TGTGCCAGCAGCGATGGACTAGCGGGACAAGAGACCCAGTACTTC. It specifies CASSDGLAGQETQYF.

The chain couples TRBV28 to TRBJ2-7; TRBD2 agrees at 8 bases. V was clipped by 3 bases and J by 2 bases; unmatched bases: 15. CDR1 and CDR2 from the germline V gene are MDHEN and SYDVKM. The CDR3 contains 18 residues. CDR3 in DNA: TGTGCCAGCAGTTTTTCCCTCGATATAGCGGGGTTAACCTACGAGCAGTACTTC. Amino acids: CASSFSLDIAGLTYEQYF.

Regarding this clone: Different DNA sequences within this sample yield the same CDR3. This chain connects TRBV19 to TRBJ1-1; D is undetermined. The ends were cut back, 3 bases at V and 1 base at J, with 6 bases in the middle. CDR3 length: 13 residues. Germline loops: CDR1 LNHDA, CDR2 SQIVND (reference sequence). CDR3 residues: CASSILENTEAFF. CDR3 sequence (DNA): TGTGCCAGTAGTATTCTGGAGAACACTGAAGCTTTCTTT.